The clone carrying this T cell receptor beta chain was counted only a few times. The antigen is unknown. After removal of 11 bases from V and 4 bases from J, the junction contained 18 bases not matched to a gene. The CDR3 totals 16 residues. Germline V CDR1 and CDR2: KGHDR, SFDVKD. The template was genomic DNA from peripheral blood, not RNA. TRB rearrangements spanning V, D and J were amplified using mixed TRB-A/B primers. TCRdb re-called the multiplex PCR reads with MiXCR, one entry per CDR3 protein. The sample records about 2,200 distinct CDR3 sequences, around 34% being singletons. The entry originates in a study of T cell repertoires in aging, cancer and after chemotherapy. Overall study findings and caveats: Rebound thymic output was suggested by rising median generation probability during chemotherapy in each cancer cohort. In cancer patients, declining TCR diversity with age involved lost richness and lost evenness.

The sample consisted of blood. The chain combines TRBV24-1 with TRBJ1-2, with TRBD1 matching 7 bases. The TCR comes from a human donor with a solid tumor. As DNA, the CDR3 is TGTGCCAACCACCCGGGACAGTTAGGCTTCGGCTATGGCTACACCTTC. It specifies CANHPGQLGFGYGYTF.